This T cell receptor (beta chain) was recorded in a study of CD8 T cells in Susac syndrome. It was with random hexamers that 0.5 to 1 ug RNA was reverse transcribed. Across 54 Vbeta and 13 Jbeta, TCR beta CDR3 was amplified with immunoSEQ multiplex PCR. TCRdb re-called the immunoSEQ multiplex PCR reads through MiXCR, storing one row per CDR3 protein. The sample includes around 270,000 distinct CDR3 sequences, 89% of them seen just once. Sequencing of TCR beta covered CD8+ and CD4+ T cells obtained from blood. It was treatment-naive patients with stable or active relapsing-remitting disease who made up the multiple sclerosis controls. TEMRA cells were FACS-enriched, unlike CD8+ and CD4+ T cells, which were negatively isolated. V gave up 7 bases and J gave up 9 bases; unmatched junction bases: 11. Germline V lookup: CDR1 LNHDA, CDR2 SQIVND (reference sequence). The CDR3 has 16 residues.

The rearrangement links TRBV19 to TRBJ2-5, with TRBD2 identical over 16 bases. The TCR originated in a human donor with multiple sclerosis. Sequencing was performed on CD8+ T cells from PBMCs. Written as DNA, the CDR3 is TGTGCCAGTACCGTTGCACCGGGACTAGCGGGAGGGCCCCAGTACTTC. Residues: CASTVAPGLAGGPQYF.